This T cell receptor (beta chain) was captured by sequencing in a study of brain T cells in children with intractable seizures. The CDR3 runs to 14 residues. CDR1 is GTSNPN, CDR2 SVGIG, per germline (reference sequence). V lost 3 bases and J lost 3; bases outside the gene matches: 7. Only cases whose brain tissue showed the highest T cell transcript signatures were sequenced. At least one anti-epileptic drug was given before surgery. Sequencing was performed with immunoSEQ multiplex PCR; in TCRdb, only in-frame clones are kept and a portion is missing. Seen here are some 76,000 clones, under 95% observed once, and the top ten hold roughly 1.4%. Concerning this clone itself: What it binds is unknown.

Study-level points and caveats: Viral specificity was inferred only from CDR3 similarity; HCMV serostatus was unknown. Pre-surgery blood may have been undersampled, hiding some clones.

The sample consisted of peripheral blood, taken at surgery. This clonotype was sampled from a boy less than two years old with tuberous sclerosis and intractable seizures. The chain joins TRBV30 to TRBJ2-7, with 8 bases aligning to TRBD1. The CDR3 sequence is CAWSLDRAFYEQYF. CDR3 in DNA: TGTGCCTGGAGCTTGGACAGGGCCTTCTACGAGCAGTACTTC.